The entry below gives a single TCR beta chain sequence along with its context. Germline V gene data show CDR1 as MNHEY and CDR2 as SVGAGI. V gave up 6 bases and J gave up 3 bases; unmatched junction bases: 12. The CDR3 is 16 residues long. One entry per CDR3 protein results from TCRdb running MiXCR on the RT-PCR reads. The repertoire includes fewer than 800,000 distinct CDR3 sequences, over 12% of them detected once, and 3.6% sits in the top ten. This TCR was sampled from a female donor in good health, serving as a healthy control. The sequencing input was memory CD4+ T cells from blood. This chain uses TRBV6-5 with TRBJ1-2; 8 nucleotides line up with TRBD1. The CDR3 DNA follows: TGTGCCAGCAGCCTAACTTGGACAGGGACAGACTATGGCTACACCTTC. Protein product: CASSLTWTGTDYGYTF.